This T cell receptor (beta chain) was recovered during a study of shared clonotypes between healthy human individuals (dated by TCRdb to 2018 to 2020). Regarding the complete study: The cohort comprised two women and three men aged 18 to 49 years. For each donor, CD4 naive and CD4 memory were each given three plates, CD8 naive was given two plates, and CD8 memory was given one plate. To estimate repertoire size and how much clonotypes are shared between individuals, the study performed deep sequencing of blood TCR repertoires from a handful of healthy adults. Different laboratories and diverse techniques were used to prepare libraries and sequence TCR repertoires, to increase sequencing depth and limit assay-specific biases. Leukapheresis yielded between about 0.85 and 10 billion PBMCs per donor. The paper as a whole reports these results and caveats: Only blood was sampled, and tissue TCR repertoires likely differ from those in blood. Pairwise subsampling led to the expectation that sequencing depth would affect the degree of clonotype sharing among donors. Higher generation probabilities were observed for clonotypes shared by all four sorted-subset donors than for non-shared clonotypes. Even with the large sequencing depth, rarefaction of the sorted-subset datasets indicated that sequencing was incomplete. Naive subsets generally had larger estimated clonotype richness than memory subsets did. Across a few donors, about 5.2% of naive CD4, roughly 3.4% of naive CD8, about 2.3% of memory CD4, and 0.4% of memory CD8 clonotypes were shared. Because the study included only a small number of donors, the genetic and exposure-history diversity represented was limited.

TCR CDR3 regions were amplified from genomic DNA by multiplex PCR using the deep immunoSEQ assay. For each cell subset, the extracted genomic DNA was distributed evenly across all wells of several immunoSEQ 96-well plates, and each plate served as one replicate. Each replicate PCR for sorted subsets received about 200 ng genomic DNA, equal to 30,000 or so T cell genomes. Purified libraries were measured with a Qubit 3.0 fluorometer, size-checked on a Bioanalyzer 2100, and measured again with the KAPA Library Quantification kit. Every immunoSEQ 96-well plate was sequenced on a separate single-read 150-cycle Illumina NextSeq 550 flow cell. The study's own analysis went as follows. Because the immunoSEQ output held only junctional sequences and lacked quality scores, the filtering could not match the filtering applied to full-length reads. To assign V/J genes and CDR3, sequences were annotated using PyIR, a Python wrapper for IgBLAST v1.9, with IMGT germline references. Reads were filtered out if the reads had weak V/J assignments (E-value above 1e-6), no CDR3, stop codons, out-of-frame junctions, or ambiguous translated residues. V3J clonotypes were defined as sequences sharing an identical inferred V gene, J gene, and CDR3 amino acid sequence. Percentage overlap between repertoires was computed as shared unique clonotypes divided by the size of the smaller repertoire. Repertoire richness was assessed with RTK rarefaction, the Chao1 estimator, and Recon v2.1 estimates of unobserved clonotypes. Generation probabilities were computed with OLGA for all TCRbeta clonotypes obtained by the gDNA method from four donors. TCRdb's version of the immuneACCESS table is confined to in-frame rearrangements and falls short of the full clone set. An unresolved V gene accounts for under half of the shortfall where checked; the remainder is of unknown origin. That table gives V, J and clone size, and the DNA gave D and trimming. The sample table lists hundreds of thousands of clones, about 91% of them with a count of one. The ten largest clones capture 24% of the sample.

The germline V gene (reference sequence) yields SGHKS for CDR1 and YYEKEE for CDR2. Trimming removed 5 bases from V and 2 bases from J; the gene matches leave 6 bases unexplained. The CDR3, from cysteine to phenylalanine, totals 14 residues. Here the CDR3 DNA is all that survives: 42 bases in frame from base 1. This clone was seen a single time. Its antigen target is currently unknown. No base quality values were provided; no much bigger clone lies one nucleotide off. CD8 naive samples consisted of CD45RO-negative cells that were positively selected for CCR7, yielding a CD45RA+CCR7+ population without TemRA cells. The donors were healthy, HIV-negative adults with no recently reported acute infections or vaccinations. All donors were Caucasian adults living in Nashville, Tennessee, USA. After blood collection by leukapheresis, PBMCs were isolated using Ficoll-Histopaque density gradient centrifugation and then cryopreserved in the vapor phase of liquid nitrogen. Analytical flow cytometry was used to check the purity and quantity of every magnetically sorted T cell population. From each sorted fraction, genomic DNA was isolated and quantified by UV absorbance on a Nanodrop 2000c.

The TCR comes from a young man in good health. Sequences were obtained from naive CD8+ T cells sorted from blood. Per the publication, the cell subset or site label means: CD45RA+CCR7+. The chain couples TRBV5-5 to TRBJ2-5; 7 bases in the junction line up with TRBD1. The CDR3 region has the sequence CASSWGRGQETQYF. The nucleotides read TGTGCCAGCAGTTGGGGCAGGGGGCAAGAGACCCAGTACTTC.